This TCR beta chain was obtained from a study of identical twins. This CDR3 contains 18 residues. TCRdb redid the calling of the 5' RACE reads with MiXCR, one entry per CDR3 protein. The data contain 270,000 or so distinct CDR3 sequences, approximately 8.3% of them seen just once; the ten biggest clones take up less than 4%. This clonotype appeared many times. Separately, the same data were catalogued under a study of yellow fever vaccine responses in identical twins.

V usage is TRBV21-1 and J usage is TRBJ2-2; no DNA check was done on the table's D call, TRBD2. TRBV21-1 is marked as a pseudogene. The sequencing sample was made of CD8+ T cells sorted from blood. This TCR was recovered from a woman aged 18-29 years in good health. The CDR3 nucleotides read TGTGCCAGCAGCAAAGACAAACGACTAGCGGGGGTCGACGGGGAGCTGTTTTTT. Its translation: CASSKDKRLAGVDGELFF.